This is a list of T cell receptor beta chains from one sample in a study of T cells in Graves' hyperthyroidism and ophthalmopathy. Each CDR3 protein gets one entry after TCRdb re-called the multiplex PCR reads with MiXCR. The sample includes 500,000 to 800,000 distinct CDR3 sequences, less than 45% seen only once; the top ten take more than 7%. The sequenced sample was peripheral blood or thyroid tissue (not recorded which). The origin of the receptors is an adult man with Graves' disease, either hyperthyroidism or ophthalmopathy (not recorded which). CDR3s include the opening cysteine and the closing phenylalanine or tryptophan. The order of the fields is D gene, J gene, V gene, CDR3 protein. The D gene is left open where the match is weak.

-	TRBJ1-6	TRBV7-2	CASSTQGRLSSYNSPLHF
-	TRBJ2-2	TRBV2	CASSEQSNTGELFF
-	TRBJ1-2	TRBV10-3	CANSEGGYGYTF
-	TRBJ1-1	TRBV29-1	CSVPEGVGAFF
-	TRBJ1-5	TRBV9	CASSVDGQGNQPQHF
-	TRBJ2-3	TRBV29-1	CSAIRTDTDTQYF
-	TRBJ1-2	TRBV12-3/TRBV12-4	CASSPSWTSYGYTF
-	TRBJ1-1	TRBV15	CATSRDRTANTEAFF
-	TRBJ2-2	TRBV24-1	CATSDFRGTSITGELFF
-	TRBJ1-5	TRBV12-3/TRBV12-4	CASKGAQGSNQPQHF
-	TRBJ1-4	TRBV9	CASSPDGRNEKLFF
-	TRBJ2-7	TRBV20-1	CSARDQGSSYEQYF
TRBD1	TRBJ1-5	TRBV19	CASSILDRGFQPQHF
TRBD1	TRBJ1-2	TRBV24-1	CATSDPARQRGPNYGYTF
-	TRBJ1-1	TRBV19	CASSIGRGSEAFF
-	TRBJ1-2	TRBV29-1	CSVEDQQDPGGYGYTF
-	TRBJ2-5	TRBV10-3	CAISESSQGQETQYF
TRBD2	TRBJ2-5	TRBV6-6	CASSGLAGWETQYF
TRBD1	TRBJ2-5	TRBV15	CATSRDRGAETQYF
-	TRBJ1-1	TRBV29-1	CSVEGTNRDPPF
TRBD2	TRBJ2-5	TRBV9	CASSGTGGRETQYF
-	TRBJ1-2	TRBV20-1	CSARVQGTAGYTF
-	TRBJ1-4	TRBV20-1	CSASPGGENEKLFF
TRBD2	TRBJ2-2	TRBV7-8	CASSFASGRTGELFF
TRBD2	TRBJ2-7	TRBV20-1	CSARSLASSYEQYF
-	TRBJ1-4	TRBV29-1	CSVAGDGEKLFF
-	TRBJ2-5	TRBV2	CASHSRANMETQYF
-	TRBJ2-2	TRBV29-1	CSRVGEGTGELFF
-	TRBJ2-5	TRBV15	CATSRDRPSRGETQYF
TRBD1	TRBJ1-1	TRBV10-2	CASRGQGRYTEAFF
TRBD1	TRBJ1-1	TRBV2	CASSEAPQGVIEAFF
TRBD1	TRBJ1-2	TRBV9	CASSVVTGAGGYTF
TRBD1	TRBJ1-6	TRBV4-2	CASSQVSKDRMGSPLHF
-	TRBJ2-5	TRBV6-5	CASLAEPYQETQYF